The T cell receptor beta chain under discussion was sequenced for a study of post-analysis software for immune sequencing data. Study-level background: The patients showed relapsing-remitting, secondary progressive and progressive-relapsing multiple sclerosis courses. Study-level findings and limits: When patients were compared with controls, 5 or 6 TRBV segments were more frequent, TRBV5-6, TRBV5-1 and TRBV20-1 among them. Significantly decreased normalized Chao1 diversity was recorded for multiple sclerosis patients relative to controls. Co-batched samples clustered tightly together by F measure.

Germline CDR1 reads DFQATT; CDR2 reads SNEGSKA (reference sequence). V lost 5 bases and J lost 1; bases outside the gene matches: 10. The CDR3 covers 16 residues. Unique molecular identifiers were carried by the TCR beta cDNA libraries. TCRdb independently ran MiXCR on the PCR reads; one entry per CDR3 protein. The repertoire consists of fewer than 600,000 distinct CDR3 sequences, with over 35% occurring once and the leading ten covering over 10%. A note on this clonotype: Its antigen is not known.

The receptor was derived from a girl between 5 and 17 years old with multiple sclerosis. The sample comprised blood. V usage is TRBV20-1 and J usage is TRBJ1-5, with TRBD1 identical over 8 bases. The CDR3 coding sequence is TGCAGTGCTCGGACAGGGACTAGGAAGAGCAATCAGCCCCAGCATTTT. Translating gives CSARTGTRKSNQPQHF.